These 21 T cell receptor beta chains originate from one sample sequenced in a study of CD8+ T cells in alopecia areata. The treatment here: oral pan-JAK inhibitor, 5-10 mg twice daily. Extracted from the samples, RNA was reverse transcribed into cDNA to serve as the sequencing template. Sequencing was performed with immunoSEQ multiplex PCR; in TCRdb, only in-frame clones are kept and a portion is missing. The sample has around 270,000 clones, roughly 64% seen once. This material consisted of CD4+ T cells sorted from blood, taken at week 24, from a patient treated with tofacitinib. The receptors originated from a human donor with alopecia areata.

The genes are TRBV6-1 and TRBJ2-3, with TRBD2 identical over 10 bases. The trim removed 10 bases at V and 7 bases at J, leaving 11 bases unmatched. Germline V gene lookup returns CDR1 MNHNS and CDR2 SASEGT. This CDR3 region has 14 residues. In DNA form, the CDR3 reads TGTGCCATTCACGAGCGGGGGGGCATCCATACGCAGTATTTT. Residues: CAIHERGGIHTQYF.

The chain couples TRBV30 to TRBJ1-1; a weak D match, TRBD1 (5 bases). CDR1 and CDR2 (germline): GTSNPN, SVGIG (reference sequence). Trimming shortened V by 1 base and J by 6 bases, and 12 bases separated the two germline ends. This CDR3 comprises 13 residues. CDR3 in DNA: TGTGCCTGGAGTGGGGGCGGTCTCCCTGAAGCTTTCTTT. This translates into CAWSGGGLPEAFF.

The V and J genes are TRBV20-1 and TRBJ1-2, with D uncertain. Germline V CDR1 and CDR2: DFQATT, SNEGSKA (reference sequence). This CDR3 region has 10 residues. The V and J ends lost 5 bases and 8 bases respectively, with 9 bases between them. The CDR3 DNA reads TGCAGTGCTTCTGGACGAGGCTACACCTTC. Translated: CSASGRGYTF.

This clone was seen a handful of times. This chain links TRBV6-5 with TRBJ2-4, with 8 bases that match TRBD1. The CDR3 spans 15 residues. The germline CDR1 and CDR2 sequences are MNHEY and SVGAGI. With 6 bases clipped from V and 11 bases from J, the junction kept 15 bases outside the gene matches. The CDR3 bases are TGTGCCAGCAGACCATCCAGGACAGGGAAAATCCTTCAGTACTTC. Translation gives CASRPSRTGKILQYF.

The V gene is TRBV30, the J gene TRBJ1-5; 7 bases are a match to TRBD1. The junction had 12 bases not matched to a gene; V was cut back by 3 bases and J by 7 bases. This CDR3 region has 15 residues. The germline gives CDR1 GTSNPN, CDR2 SVGIG (reference sequence). CDR3 amino acids: CAWRLPTGQDQPQHF. In DNA, the CDR3 is TGTGCCTGGAGACTCCCGACAGGGCAGGACCAGCCCCAGCATTTT.

The chain joins TRBV11-2 to TRBJ2-2, with 10 bases that match TRBD2. The CDR3 extends over 15 amino acids. After removal of 3 bases from V and 3 bases from J, the junction contained 1 base not matched to a gene. Germline V gives CDR1 SGHAT, CDR2 FQNNGV. The CDR3 DNA reads TGTGCCAGCAGCTTCACTAGCGGGGACACCGGGGAGCTGTTTTTT. Translated, it gives CASSFTSGDTGELFF.

CDR3 amino acids: CASSRTSGGATADTQYF. The DNA of the CDR3 is TGTGCCAGCAGTAGGACTAGCGGGGGGGCCACGGCAGATACGCAGTATTTT. The chain joins TRBV6-4 to TRBJ2-3; 15 bases are a match to TRBD2. The CDR3 length is 17 residues. Germline loops: CDR1 MRHNA, CDR2 SNTAGT. Trimming took 5 bases from V and 4 from J; bases not matched to a gene: 7.

This sequence joins TRBV30 and TRBJ2-1; 8 bases map to TRBD2. CDR1 and CDR2 (germline): GTSNPN, SVGIG (reference sequence). The CDR3 runs to 12 residues. V lost 0 bases to trimming and J lost 15 bases; unmatched junction nucleotides: 7. CDR3 sequence: CAWSVRGLVLFF. CDR3 DNA: TGTGCCTGGAGTGTACGGGGACTAGTACTGTTCTTC.

Points on this clone: One end of the junction does not line up with germline, which may come from a read error. The chain uses TRBV7-2 and TRBJ1-1, with D hard to call. The CDR3 runs 14 residues. Looked up from germline, CDR1 is SGHTA and CDR2 is FQGNSA. The CDR3 spells CGSRTGRMNTEAFF. CDR3 nucleotides: TGTGGCAGCCGCACGGGTAGGATGAACACTGAAGCTTTCTTT.

The chain has TRBV25-1 and TRBJ2-1, with 9 positions matching TRBD2. The germline V gene encodes CDR1 MGHDK and CDR2 SYGVNS. The CDR3 spans 14 residues. The V segment lost 7 bases and the J segment 7 bases; nucleotides outside the gene matches: 8. CDR3 nucleotide sequence: TGTGCCAGCACCGATAGCGGGGGCTTGAATGAGCAGTTCTTC. As protein: CASTDSGGLNEQFF.

V usage is TRBV7-2 and J usage is TRBJ1-5, with a weak D call TRBD1 (6 bases). V was pared by 5 bases and J by 5 bases, with 19 bases between. Germline loops: CDR1 SGHTA, CDR2 FQGNSA. CDR3 length equals 16 residues. The CDR3 DNA sequence: TGTGCCAGCAGCCTAGAGCGCGGGGGGCGAGATCAGCCCCAGCATTTT. This codes for CASSLERGGRDQPQHF. Complete variable domain (other parts from reference TRBV7-2 and TRBJ1-5): GAGVSQSPSNKVTEKGKDVELRCDPISGHTALYWYRQSLGQGLEFLIYFQGNSAPDKSGLPSDRFSAERTGGSVSTLTIQRTQQEDSAVYLCASSLERGGRDQPQHFGDGTRLSIL.

This clone was counted once. V gene TRBV4-3 combines with J gene TRBJ1-6, with 8 bases that match TRBD1. Looked up from germline, CDR1 is LGHNA and CDR2 is YSLEER. V lost 1 base and J lost 8; bases outside the gene matches: 4. This CDR3 contains 15 residues. The DNA for the CDR3 is TGCGCCAGCAGCCAAGTCAGGGGGCCCTATTCACCCCTCCACTTT. Its translation: CASSQVRGPYSPLHF.

This chain connects TRBV30 to TRBJ1-4; D is unclear. Germline CDR1 is GTSNPN and CDR2 is SVGIG (reference sequence). CDR3 length: 14 residues. Deletions cut 0 bases from V and 5 bases from J, with 10 bases between. The CDR3 here is CAWSVEGGNEKLFF. The CDR3 DNA reads as TGTGCCTGGAGTGTAGAGGGAGGGAATGAAAAACTGTTTTTT.

J is TRBJ2-1 and V is TRBV15, with D possibly being TRBD1 or TRBD2 (5 bases each). The CDR3 totals 15 residues. Germline CDR1 and CDR2: LNHNV and YYDKDF (reference sequence). The germline V and J ends were trimmed by 3 bases and 9 bases, with 18 bases remaining between them. This CDR3 reads CATSREPGTNTEQFF. CDR3 DNA: TGTGCCACCAGCAGGGAACCCGGGACCAACACTGAGCAGTTCTTC.

The sample holds a few counts of this clone. The rearrangement links TRBV15 to TRBJ2-1; D remains unclear. Germline V gives CDR1 LNHNV, CDR2 YYDKDF (reference sequence). The CDR3 sequence is 11 residues long. The CDR3 loop is CSTSTYNEQFF. As DNA, the CDR3 is TGTTCGACCAGCACCTACAATGAGCAGTTCTTC.

The CDR3 DNA reads TGCGCCAGCAGCTTGTCCCGGGCGTACGAGCAGTACTTC. It codes for CASSLSRAYEQYF. The chain recombines TRBV5-1 with TRBJ2-7; D unresolved. The CDR3 sequence is 13 residues long. V lost 1 base, J lost 4 bases, and 9 bases lay in between. Germline CDR1 and CDR2: SGHRS and YFSETQ.

Worth noting for this clone: One junction end does not reproduce the germline sequence, and a read error may be involved. The chain links TRBV30 to TRBJ1-1, with 12 bases aligning to TRBD1. The CDR3 contains 15 residues. Per germline, CDR1 GTSNPN and CDR2 SVGIG (reference sequence). The CDR3, as DNA: TGTGCCTGCAGTGGGACAGGGGGCCTGAACACTGAAGCTTTCTTT. This codes for CACSGTGGLNTEAFF.

The CDR3 loop reads CASSQEWGQGNIQYF. CDR3 sequence (DNA): TGCGCCAGCAGCCAAGAATGGGGACAGGGGAACATTCAGTACTTC. This chain uses TRBV4-1 with TRBJ2-4, with 10 nucleotides matching TRBD1. The V gene end was trimmed by 0 bases and the J gene end by 7 bases; junction bases not matched to a gene: 3. CDR1 and CDR2 from the germline V gene are MGHRA and YSYEKL. The CDR3 length is 15 residues.

V gene TRBV29-1 combines with J gene TRBJ2-1; TRBD1 agrees at 7 bases. The ends lost 4 bases at V and 7 bases at J; junction bases unmatched: 13. This CDR3 region has 15 residues. Germline V lookup: CDR1 SQVTM, CDR2 ANQGSEA. CDR3 DNA: TGCAGCGTTGTCCCCCCGGACAGGTTAGGGAATGAGCAGTTCTTC. It specifies CSVVPPDRLGNEQFF.

Concerning this clone itself: A read error may account for a junction end that differs from germline. This chain links TRBV30 with TRBJ1-1; possible D gene TRBD1, 5 bases. CDR1 GTSNPN and CDR2 SVGIG come from the germline V gene (reference sequence). The CDR3 is 13 amino acids. The CDR3 sequence: CAPDTTGTAFPLF. CDR3 coding DNA: TGTGCTCCCGACACCACCGGGACTGCGTTTCCCCTCTTT.

V is TRBV6-5 and J is TRBJ1-2; D unresolved. Deletions cut 2 bases from V and 0 bases from J, with 7 bases between. The germline V gene has CDR1 MNHEY and CDR2 SVGAGI. This CDR3 is built from 14 residues. DNA for the CDR3: TGTGCCAGCAGTTACGGAGGGACTAACTATGGCTACACCTTC. Residues: CASSYGGTNYGYTF.